These 3 T cell receptor beta chains share one sample of origin, sequenced in a study of beta chain features in type 1 diabetes. What was sequenced were expressed TCRB transcripts, since all of the isolated RNA had been reverse transcribed. Only in-frame clones appear in the TCRdb table, and some are missing; sequencing was by immunoSEQ multiplex PCR. The repertoire holds fewer than 900,000 clones, under 20% seen once, with 0.023% in the top ten. Material for sequencing was naive CD4+ T cells from blood. The receptors here all came from a young woman in good health.

The genes are TRBV15 and TRBJ2-1; D is uncertain. Deletions cut 4 bases from V and 4 bases from J, with 8 bases between. CDR1 LNHNV and CDR2 YYDKDF come from the germline V gene (reference sequence). This CDR3 region has 13 residues. In DNA form, the CDR3 reads TGTGCCACCAGCATTTTAGGTTACAATGAGCAGTTCTTC. Translation gives CATSILGYNEQFF.

V gene TRBV5-1 combines with J gene TRBJ2-4; no reliable D call. Trimming cost V 5 bases and J 4 bases, with 13 bases left between them. The CDR3 covers 14 residues. CDR1 SGHRS and CDR2 YFSETQ come from the germline V gene. The CDR3: CASRSGGAKNIQYF. The CDR3 region has the DNA TGCGCCAGCAGGTCAGGTGGCGCTAAAAACATTCAGTACTTC. The full variable domain, its missing parts supplied by reference TRBV5-1 and TRBJ2-4, is KAGVTQTPRYLIKTRGQQVTLSCSPISGHRSVSWYQQTPGQGLQFLFEYFSETQRNKGNFPGRFSGRQFSNSRSEMNVSTLELGDSALYLCASRSGGAKNIQYFGAGTRLSVL.

This clone occurred a few times. The rearrangement links TRBV7-2 to TRBJ2-5, with a possible D match to TRBD2 (5 bases). The CDR3 runs to 14 residues. V dropped 0 bases and J dropped 4 bases, with 9 bases sitting between them. Germline V lookup: CDR1 SGHTA, CDR2 FQGNSA. The CDR3 DNA reads TGTGCCAGCAGCTTAGCGAGGGTCCCAGAGACCCAGTACTTC. Translated: CASSLARVPETQYF.